Listed below are T cell receptor beta chains from one sample, sequenced in a study of cytomegalovirus exposure and HLA in healthy donors. Produced via immunoSEQ multiplex PCR; TCRdb's table is partial and in-frame only. In the table there are roughly 100,000 clones, about 88% of which are singletons. The sequencing sample was made of PBMCs. The receptors here all came from a woman younger than 30 in good health and CMV-seropositive. CDR3s include the opening cysteine and the closing phenylalanine or tryptophan. Each record gives: J gene, D gene, V gene, clone size, CDR3 DNA, CDR3 protein. D genes are given only for firm matches. Size values are once, few and many counts, or a class for expanded clones, and some rows have none.

TRBJ2-7	TRBD1	TRBV6-6	-	TGTGCCAGCATCGAGGGGGACAGGGGCTATTACGAGCAGTACTTC	CASIEGDRGYYEQYF
TRBJ2-2	TRBD2	TRBV19	-	TGTGCCAGTAGTAACTTCGGCGGGGGGGCGAACGGGGAGCTGTTTTTT	CASSNFGGGANGELFF
TRBJ1-3	TRBD1	TRBV7-8	-	TGTGCCAGCACTACCCGGGACAGGGGATTCAGAGAGGGAAACACCATATATTTT	CASTTRDRGFREGNTIYF
TRBJ1-6	TRBD1	TRBV11-2	once	TGTGCCAGCAGCTTAGATCGAGAGACAGGGGTTGGGTCACCCCTCCACTTT	CASSLDRETGVGSPLHF
TRBJ2-2	-	TRBV27	-	TGTGCCAGCAGTTTATACGGGACACAAAACACCGGGGAGCTGTTTTTT	CASSLYGTQNTGELFF
TRBJ2-5	TRBD1	TRBV7-2	-	TGTGCCAGCAGCCCGACAGGGGGGGAGACCCAGTACTTC	CASSPTGGETQYF
TRBJ2-7	-	TRBV5-4	-	TGTGCCAGCAGCTTGGGGGGCTTGCCCTACGAGCAGTACTTC	CASSLGGLPYEQYF
TRBJ2-3	-	TRBV15	-	TGTGCCACCAGCAGAACCAGGGGTGACACGCAGTATTTT	CATSRTRGDTQYF
TRBJ2-2	TRBD2	TRBV11-2	once	TGTGCCAGCAGCTTAGGCACGGGACTAGGGGTTACCGGGGAGCTGTTTTTT	CASSLGTGLGVTGELFF
TRBJ1-6	-	TRBV28	-	TGTGCCAGCACTGGTCAGGGCCGCTCTGCCCTCCACTTT	CASTGQGRSALHF
TRBJ1-2	TRBD1	TRBV5-6	-	TGTGCCAGCAGCTTCCGGGACAGGGGGCCGGGCTACACCTTC	CASSFRDRGPGYTF
TRBJ2-1	TRBD2	TRBV5-6	once	TGTGCCAGCAGCTTGGTTCCGGGGGGGCGGCGGGAGCAGTTCTTC	CASSLVPGGRREQFF
TRBJ2-7	TRBD2	TRBV7-2	-	TGTGCCAGCAGCTCAAATGCGGGGGGCCCCCACGAGCAGTACTTC	CASSSNAGGPHEQYF
TRBJ2-2	TRBD2	TRBV6-6	-	TGTGCCAGCAGTTACTCACGGGGGGCGAACACCGGGGAGCTGTTTTTT	CASSYSRGANTGELFF
TRBJ1-1	TRBD1	TRBV10-3	-	TGTGCCACGACCGGGACAGGGGTTTCGGCCCTTGAAGCTTTCTTT	CATTGTGVSALEAFF
TRBJ2-1	-	TRBV5-1	-	TGCGCCAGCAGCGAGCTTGTATCGGGGGTTTCCTACAATGAGCAGTTCTTC	CASSELVSGVSYNEQFF
TRBJ2-7	-	TRBV5-8	-	TGTGCCAGCAGCTTGTCTGGACAGCAAGCCCACGAGCAGTACTTC	CASSLSGQQAHEQYF
TRBJ1-2	TRBD1	TRBV28	-	TGTGCCAGCAGTTCCCGGACAGGGGTGAACTATGGCTACACCTTC	CASSSRTGVNYGYTF
TRBJ1-2	TRBD1	TRBV15	-	TGTGCCACCAGCAGAGACAGGGGGCTTAGCTATGGCTACACCTTC	CATSRDRGLSYGYTF
TRBJ1-2	TRBD1	TRBV7-2	-	TGTGCCAGCAGCTCAGGGGGCAGTTACTATGGCTACACCTTC	CASSSGGSYYGYTF
TRBJ2-7	TRBD1	TRBV28	-	TGTGCCAGCAAGGGGGACAGCTCCTACGAGCAGTACTTC	CASKGDSSYEQYF
TRBJ2-1	-	TRBV27	-	TGTGCCAGCAGCCCGACGGGCGGAGGGAATGAGCAGTTCTTC	CASSPTGGGNEQFF
TRBJ2-2	TRBD1	TRBV30	-	TGTGCCTGGAGAGATAAATACAGGGGTTCGGACACCGGGGAGCTGTTTTTT	CAWRDKYRGSDTGELFF
TRBJ2-6	TRBD2	TRBV28	once	TGTGCCAGCAGTGTCAGCGGGGGTGACCCTTTTTATCCAATACCTGGGGCCAACGTCCTGACTTTC	CASSVSGGDPFYPIPGANVLTF
TRBJ1-4	-	TRBV9	-	TGTGCCAGCAGCCTTACAGGCCACTTGGAGGAAAAACTGTTTTTT	CASSLTGHLEEKLFF
TRBJ1-3	-	TRBV11-3	-	TGTGCCAGCAGCCAGGCCCGACGGAATTTAGGAAACACCATATATTTT	CASSQARRNLGNTIYF
TRBJ2-6	-	TRBV11-2	-	TGTGCCAGCAGCCTTGACAGGCCCTTGTCTGGGGCCAACGTCCTGACTTTC	CASSLDRPLSGANVLTF
TRBJ1-2	-	TRBV2	-	TGTGCCAGCAGTGAAGATGGCAGGTTTGATGGCTACACCTTC	CASSEDGRFDGYTF
TRBJ2-1	TRBD2	TRBV4-2	-	TGTGCCAGCAGCCAAGATGGGAGTAGCGGGGGTTACAATGAGCAGTTCTTC	CASSQDGSSGGYNEQFF
TRBJ2-2	TRBD2	TRBV18	-	TGTGCCAGCTCACCGGAGACTAGCGGGACGAACACCGGGGAGCTGTTTTTT	CASSPETSGTNTGELFF
TRBJ2-3	TRBD1	TRBV2	-	TGTGCCAGCAGTGGACAGGGAGATACGCAGTATTTT	CASSGQGDTQYF
TRBJ1-5	-	TRBV18	-	TGTGCCAGCTCAGAGACAGGATTCAATCAGCCCCAGCATTTT	CASSETGFNQPQHF
TRBJ2-1	-	TRBV7-9	-	TGTGCCAGCAGCTTAGAGGGGCTAGCGACCCACAATGAGCAGTTCTTC	CASSLEGLATHNEQFF
TRBJ2-3	TRBD1	TRBV7-9	-	TGTGCCAGCAGCTTAGTGGGCCAGGGGGCTTTTACAGATACGCAGTATTTT	CASSLVGQGAFTDTQYF
TRBJ2-7	-	TRBV18	-	TGTGCCAGCTCACCGGATAGAACAGGGTACCGCTCCTACGAGCAGTACTTC	CASSPDRTGYRSYEQYF
TRBJ2-4	-	TRBV2	-	TGTGCCAGCAGTGGGAGTGTGGAAACCAAAAACATTCAGTACTTC	CASSGSVETKNIQYF
TRBJ2-5	-	TRBV4-3	-	TGCGCCAGCAGCCGGGCGGTGGGGCGGGAGACCCAGTACTTC	CASSRAVGRETQYF
TRBJ1-6	-	TRBV5-6	once	TGTGCCAGCAGCGGATTGACAATGTTTTCACCCCTCCACTTT	CASSGLTMFSPLHF
TRBJ2-5	-	TRBV29-1	-	TGCAGCGTTGAAGATAAGGTTAGCCGGGAGACCCAGTACTTC	CSVEDKVSRETQYF
TRBJ2-4	TRBD1	TRBV6-5	-	TGTGCCAGCAGTCCTGACAGGGGGACTTACATTCAGTACTTC	CASSPDRGTYIQYF
TRBJ1-2	-	TRBV5-6	-	TGTGCCAGCAGCTTGGATGGCCAGAGGGAAGCATTCTATGGCTACACCTTC	CASSLDGQREAFYGYTF
TRBJ1-6	TRBD1	TRBV19	-	TGTGCCAGTAGTGCTGGGGACAGCCCTAATTCACCCCTCCACTTT	CASSAGDSPNSPLHF
TRBJ1-1	-	TRBV5-4	-	TGTGCCAGCAGCTTGGATGAGGGGGATTTAGGGAACACTGAAGCTTTCTTT	CASSLDEGDLGNTEAFF
TRBJ1-5	TRBD1	TRBV19	once	TGTGCCAGTAGGCGGACAGGGGGAAGTCAGCCCCAGCATTTT	CASRRTGGSQPQHF
TRBJ1-2	-	TRBV5-5	-	TGTGCCAGCAGCGGAAATGGGGGCGTGTTCGGTGGCTACACCTTC	CASSGNGGVFGGYTF
TRBJ1-3	-	TRBV2	-	TGTGCCAGCAGTCCGGACAGACCCTCCTCTGGAAACACCATATATTTT	CASSPDRPSSGNTIYF
TRBJ1-2	-	TRBV25-1	-	TGTGCCAGCAGTGAATTCCTTCGGGAGGATGGCTACACCTTC	CASSEFLREDGYTF
TRBJ1-1	-	TRBV6-1	-	TGTGCCAGCAGTGAGAAGGGACTCAAAATGAACACTGAAGCTTTCTTT	CASSEKGLKMNTEAFF
TRBJ2-3	TRBD2	TRBV10-3	once	TGTGCCATCAGTGGCCTAGCGGGAACCACAGATACGCAGTATTTT	CAISGLAGTTDTQYF
TRBJ1-3	-	TRBV6-1	-	TGTGCCAGCAATGCAGGTCGCTCTGGAAACACCATATATTTT	CASNAGRSGNTIYF
TRBJ1-1	TRBD1	TRBV19	few	TGTGCCAGTAGAACAGGGGCGAGTGGAGAAGCTTTCTTT	CASRTGASGEAFF